This is a list of T cell receptor beta chains from one sample in a study of STAT5B mutations in CD4+ large granular lymphocyte leukemia. Sequencing used immunoSEQ multiplex PCR; TCRdb keeps in-frame clones, though not all of them. The sample lists 30,000 to 40,000 clones; about 87% were seen once. Sequencing input: CD4+ T cells from blood buffy coats. Receptors were obtained from a human donor in good health. CDR3s include the opening cysteine and the closing phenylalanine or tryptophan. The D gene is left open where the match is weak. Clone size is stated in some rows and not others, as once, few, many or a class when expanded.

d_gene	v_gene	j_gene	abundance	CDR3nt	CDR3aa
TRBD2	TRBV7-2	TRBJ2-5	.	TGTGCCAGCAGCACCGGGGGGGCGGGGGAGACCCAGTACTTC	CASSTGGAGETQYF
TRBD1	TRBV7-9	TRBJ1-3	.	TGTGCCAGCAGCCAAGGGACAGGGGACGTAAACACCATATATTTT	CASSQGTGDVNTIYF
TRBD2	TRBV4-3	TRBJ2-2	few	TGCGCCAGCAGCCAAGGCCCGGGAGGGGGGAACACCGGGGAGCTGTTTTTT	CASSQGPGGGNTGELFF
.	TRBV6-6	TRBJ1-5	.	TGTGCCAGCAGTCTTTCAGGGGCCCATCAGCCCCAGCATTTT	CASSLSGAHQPQHF
.	TRBV2	TRBJ1-5	.	TGTGCCAGCCGGCTAGGGGGTGATCAGCCCCAGCATTTT	CASRLGGDQPQHF
.	TRBV10-3	TRBJ1-6	.	TGTGCCATCAGTGAGTCTGGGGGACATTCACCCCTCCACTTT	CAISESGGHSPLHF
.	TRBV19	TRBJ2-3	.	TGTGCCAGTAGTATCTCGAGGGACCCCACAGATACGCAGTATTTT	CASSISRDPTDTQYF
.	TRBV6-1	TRBJ2-7	.	TGTGCCAGCAGTGTTCGGCCCTCCTACGAGCAGTACTTC	CASSVRPSYEQYF
.	TRBV7-8	TRBJ1-5	.	TGTGCCAGCAGCTCGAGGGTCGCAGGGCCGGCCAGTCAGCCCCAGCATTTT	CASSSRVAGPASQPQHF
TRBD1	TRBV7-6	TRBJ2-5	few	TGTGCCAGCAGCTTAGTGACAGGGCACCAAGAGACCCAGTACTTC	CASSLVTGHQETQYF
.	TRBV5-5	TRBJ2-3	.	TGTGCCAGCAGCTTGCAGGTACAGGGTGCAGGTACGCAGTATTTT	CASSLQVQGAGTQYF
TRBD2	TRBV6-5	TRBJ2-2	.	TGTGCCAGCAGTTACTTAGGACTAGCTGTCGGGGAGCTGTTTTTT	CASSYLGLAVGELFF
.	TRBV5-1	TRBJ1-1	.	TGCGCCAGCAGCGATCAAATAGGGGGATCAGGCACTGAAGCTTTCTTT	CASSDQIGGSGTEAFF
TRBD1	TRBV5-4	TRBJ1-2	.	TGTGCCAGCAGCGGGACAGACTTTGGCTACACCTTC	CASSGTDFGYTF
.	TRBV7-8	TRBJ1-3	.	TGTGCCAGCAGCTTTCAGGGACTGAATGGAAACACCATATATTTT	CASSFQGLNGNTIYF
.	TRBV6-6	TRBJ1-2	.	TGTGCCAGCAGTCACAGGGAACCCCATTATGGCTACACCTTC	CASSHREPHYGYTF
TRBD2	TRBV6-4	TRBJ2-1	few	TGTGCCAGCAGTCCGACTAGCGGGAGTGGAGGGGATGAGCAGTTCTTC	CASSPTSGSGGDEQFF
.	TRBV28	TRBJ1-1	.	TGTGCCAGCAGGGAATCAGGGCGAGGGAACACTGAAGCTTTCTTT	CASRESGRGNTEAFF
.	TRBV7-2	TRBJ1-3	.	TGTGCCAGCAGCTTAGGGGGACGTGGTGGAAACACCATATATTTT	CASSLGGRGGNTIYF
TRBD2	TRBV29-1	TRBJ2-3	.	TGCAGCGGGACTAGATTAGATACGCAGTATTTT	CSGTRLDTQYF
.	TRBV11-2	TRBJ2-1	once	TGTGCCAGCAGCTTCCGGGACTACAATGAGCAGTTCTTC	CASSFRDYNEQFF
TRBD2	TRBV7-2	TRBJ2-3	.	TGTGCCAGCAGACCCAGCGGGAATGGGGCAGATACGCAGTATTTT	CASRPSGNGADTQYF
.	TRBV9	TRBJ1-1	.	TGTGCCAGCAGCGCCTCCTTGACAGGGAACACTGAAGCTTTCTTT	CASSASLTGNTEAFF
.	TRBV7-2	TRBJ1-5	.	TGTGCCAGCAGCTTAGTTGGGGCAGGGAGCAATCAGCCCCAGCATTTT	CASSLVGAGSNQPQHF
.	TRBV7-2	TRBJ2-7	.	TGTGCCAGCAGCTTATTCGGGTACCCCTACGAGCAGTACTTC	CASSLFGYPYEQYF
.	TRBV7-2	TRBJ2-3	.	TGTGCCAGCAGCCCTATACTAGTTAGCCCAGATACGCAGTATTTT	CASSPILVSPDTQYF
.	TRBV15	TRBJ2-7	few	TGTGCCACCAGCAACAGGGAAATTCGCGAGCAGTACTTC	CATSNREIREQYF
.	TRBV7-9	TRBJ1-4	.	TGTGCCAGCAGCCCACAGGGTTCACCTGAAAAACTGTTTTTT	CASSPQGSPEKLFF